A selection of T cell receptor beta chains follows, all from one sample in a study of blood T cell repertoires in COVID-19. The protocol was immunoSEQ multiplex PCR, while the TCRdb copy is restricted to in-frame clones and leaves out a portion. The sample carries about 300,000 clones, 90% recorded once. The specimen was peripheral blood. The receptor set was obtained from a woman in her fifties or sixties with COVID-19, enrolled during active disease. Both conserved end residues are part of each CDR3. Fields, in order: V gene, D gene, J gene, clone size, CDR3 protein, CDR3 DNA. D genes are given only for firm matches. For some rows the clone size is stated as once, few or many, or as a class when expanded; others skip it.

TRBV30	-	TRBJ2-3	-	CAWRQKGDTQYF	TGTGCCTGGAGACAAAAGGGGGATACGCAGTATTTT
TRBV19	-	TRBJ2-1	-	CASSVGLPRIDNEQFF	TGTGCCAGTAGTGTTGGACTCCCCCGCATCGACAATGAGCAGTTCTTC
TRBV28	TRBD1	TRBJ1-2	-	CASSSLAGGAHRGYTF	TGTGCCAGCAGTTCACTGGCAGGGGGCGCCCACAGGGGCTACACCTTC
TRBV5-1	-	TRBJ2-2	once	CANSGTGPTGELFF	TGCGCCAATTCCGGGACTGGCCCGACCGGGGAGCTGTTTTTT
TRBV7-9	TRBD1	TRBJ2-7	-	CASSDPGQSTYEQYF	TGTGCCAGCAGCGACCCGGGACAGAGTACCTACGAGCAGTACTTC
TRBV7-6	TRBD2	TRBJ2-3	-	CASSLGLAGVADTQYF	TGTGCCAGCAGCTTAGGACTAGCGGGAGTGGCAGATACGCAGTATTTT
TRBV30	TRBD1	TRBJ2-1	few	CAWISTRDRKFF	TGTGCCTGGATCTCCACCCGGGACAGGAAATTCTTC
TRBV7-9	-	TRBJ2-1	-	CASSLISVQQFF	TGTGCCAGCAGCTTAATCTCCGTCCAGCAGTTCTTC
TRBV28	-	TRBJ1-1	-	CASSLTGTNTEAFF	TGTGCCAGCAGTTTAACAGGTACGAACACTGAAGCTTTCTTT
TRBV3-1/TRBV3-2	TRBD2	TRBJ2-3	-	CASTGLAGPQRNTQYF	TGTGCCAGCACCGGACTAGCGGGACCCCAGAGGAATACGCAGTATTTT
TRBV14	-	TRBJ2-5	-	CASSLEETQYF	TGTGCCAGCAGCCTCGAGGAGACCCAGTACTTC
TRBV7-9	-	TRBJ1-3	-	CASSRTGVRGSGNTIYF	TGTGCCAGCAGCCGCACCGGCGTCCGGGGATCGGGAAACACCATATATTTT
TRBV6-5	TRBD1	TRBJ1-4	once	CASRRDRVGNEKLFF	TGTGCCAGCAGAAGGGACAGGGTGGGAAATGAAAAACTGTTTTTT
TRBV4-1	TRBD1	TRBJ1-6	-	CASSQKTTGEVGSPLHF	TGCGCCAGCAGCCAGAAGACGACAGGGGAGGTCGGTTCACCCCTCCACTTT
TRBV5-1	-	TRBJ1-4	-	CASSFIGTTNEKLFF	TGCGCCAGCAGCTTTATCGGGACAACTAATGAAAAACTGTTTTTT
TRBV7-3	-	TRBJ2-2	-	CASSIHRTTGLGGELFF	TGTGCCAGCAGCATCCACCGGACTACAGGCCTGGGAGGGGAGCTGTTTTTT
TRBV19	TRBD1	TRBJ1-2	once	CASTEQGNYGYTF	TGTGCCAGTACTGAACAGGGGAACTATGGCTACACCTTC
TRBV14	-	TRBJ2-5	-	CASSPLGRGKKETQYF	TGTGCCAGCAGCCCCCTAGGTAGGGGGAAGAAAGAGACCCAGTACTTC
TRBV5-1	-	TRBJ1-2	-	CASRWGHLDGYTF	TGCGCCAGCAGATGGGGGCACTTGGATGGCTACACCTTC
TRBV19	-	TRBJ1-5	-	CASSFFGGGGQPQHF	TGTGCCAGTAGTTTTTTCGGGGGTGGTGGACAGCCCCAGCATTTT
TRBV12-2	-	TRBJ1-5	-	CASRLVGTNQPQHF	TGTGCAAGTCGCTTAGTAGGGACAAATCAGCCCCAGCATTTT
TRBV30	-	TRBJ1-2	-	CAWSASPSRHGYTF	TGTGCCTGGAGTGCCTCCCCCTCTAGACATGGCTACACCTTC
TRBV5-6	TRBD2	TRBJ2-5	-	CASSLLGGSDETQYF	TGTGCCAGCAGCTTGTTAGGCGGGAGCGATGAGACCCAGTACTTC
TRBV6-5	-	TRBJ2-4	-	CASSYFQGRDQYF	TGTGCCAGCAGTTACTTTCAGGGCAGGGATCAGTACTTC
TRBV7-2	TRBD2	TRBJ2-7	-	CASSKEAGGGRNEQYF	TGTGCCAGCAGCAAAGAAGCGGGAGGGGGAAGAAACGAGCAGTACTTC
TRBV5-1	TRBD1	TRBJ2-7	-	CASSGTGGSYEQYF	TGCGCCAGCAGCGGGACAGGGGGTTCCTACGAGCAGTACTTC
TRBV24-1	-	TRBJ2-5	-	CATSRTGWGQETQYF	TGTGCCACCAGTCGAACAGGTTGGGGCCAAGAGACCCAGTACTTC
TRBV7-9	TRBD2	TRBJ2-7	-	CASSLGGGSGYEQYF	TGTGCCAGCAGCTTAGGTGGCGGGAGCGGATACGAGCAGTACTTC
TRBV18	TRBD1	TRBJ1-4	-	CASSTDRGAEKLFF	TGTGCCAGCTCAACAGACAGGGGCGCTGAAAAACTGTTTTTT